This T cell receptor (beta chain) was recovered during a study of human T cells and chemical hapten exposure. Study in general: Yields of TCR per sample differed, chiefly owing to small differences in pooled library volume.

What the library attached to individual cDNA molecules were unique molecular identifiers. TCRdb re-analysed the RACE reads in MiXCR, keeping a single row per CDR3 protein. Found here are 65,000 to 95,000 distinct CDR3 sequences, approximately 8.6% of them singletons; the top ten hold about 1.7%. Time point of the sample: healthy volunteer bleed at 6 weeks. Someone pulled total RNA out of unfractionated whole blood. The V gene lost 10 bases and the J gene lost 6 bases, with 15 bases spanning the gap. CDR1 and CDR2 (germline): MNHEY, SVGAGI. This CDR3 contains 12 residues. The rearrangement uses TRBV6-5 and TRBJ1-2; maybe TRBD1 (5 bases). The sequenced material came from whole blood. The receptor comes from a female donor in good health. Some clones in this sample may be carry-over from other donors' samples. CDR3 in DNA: TGTGCCACCATGGGGCCCGGGAATGGCTACACCTTC. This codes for CATMGPGNGYTF.